Presented here are 21 T cell receptor beta chains from one specimen sequenced in a study of T cells in Graves' hyperthyroidism and ophthalmopathy. What was amplified from RNA transcripts were TCR beta CDR3 regions. First-round RT-PCR targeting the TCR CDR3 was performed with the HTBI primer set. TCRdb analysed the multiplex PCR reads with MiXCR anew, one entry per CDR3 protein. The sample carries approximately 610,000 distinct CDR3 sequences, 14% to 15% recorded once. The sequencing input was blood. The receptors derive from a middle-aged woman with Graves' ophthalmopathy.

The sample holds many counts of this clonotype. The chain recombines TRBV6-1 with TRBJ1-2; 8 bases agree with TRBD1. Germline assignment: CDR1 MNHNS and CDR2 SASEGT. V lost 6 bases to trimming and J lost 7 bases; unmatched junction nucleotides: 7. The CDR3 runs to 13 residues. This chain's CDR3 is CASSNGQGSGYTF. The DNA of the CDR3 is TGTGCCAGCAGCAACGGACAGGGATCTGGCTACACCTTC.

This clonotype appeared a few times. This rearrangement joins TRBV19 to TRBJ1-3; 9 bases map to TRBD1. The CDR3 covers 17 residues. Germline trimming cut 6 bases from V and 0 bases from J; bases unmatched to any gene: 9. The germline CDR1 and CDR2 sequences are LNHDA and SQIVND (reference sequence). The CDR3 coding sequence is TGTGCCAGTAGGGACTTGGGACAGGGCTTCTCTGGAAACACCATATATTTT. Its protein is CASRDLGQGFSGNTIYF. Variable domain in full (rest from reference TRBV19 and TRBJ1-3): DGGITQSPKYLFRKEGQNVTLSCEQNLNHDAMYWYRQDPGQGLRLIYYSQIVNDFQKGDIAEGYSVSREKKESFPLTVTSAQKNPTAFYLCASRDLGQGFSGNTIYFGEGSWLTVV.

There are many counts of this clonotype. The chain links TRBV6-5 to TRBJ2-7; 7 positions match TRBD1. This CDR3 has 13 amino acids. The V gene's germline CDR1 is MNHEY and CDR2 SVGAGI. V shed 2 bases, J shed 3 bases, and the junction held 1 base outside the gene matches. CDR3 in amino acids: CASSYDRDYEQYF. CDR3 in DNA: TGTGCCAGCAGTTACGACAGGGACTACGAGCAGTACTTC.

There are many counts of this clonotype. The chain links TRBV18 to TRBJ2-5; a possible D gene is TRBD1 (6 bases). Germline CDR1 KGHSH, CDR2 LQKENI. This CDR3 spans 15 amino acids. The germline V and J ends were trimmed by 6 bases and 4 bases, with 18 bases remaining between them. The CDR3 DNA follows: TGTGCCAGCTCCCCTGTACAGGGCGGCGGAGAGACCCAGTACTTC. It encodes CASSPVQGGGETQYF.

This clonotype was picked up many times. V usage is TRBV5-1 and J usage is TRBJ2-7, with D possibly TRBD1 on 6 matching bases. The V and J ends lost 4 bases and 7 bases respectively, with 18 bases between them. Germline assignment: CDR1 SGHRS and CDR2 YFSETQ. CDR3 length: 14 residues. This CDR3 reads CASSKSYRASEQYF. In nucleotides, the CDR3 is TGCGCCAGCAGCAAATCCTACAGGGCATCTGAGCAGTACTTC.

This chain uses TRBV12-3 or TRBV12-4 with TRBJ1-1; D is uncertain. V lost 1 base and J 4 bases, leaving 7 bases between the germline ends. The CDR3 covers 13 residues. The CDR3 spells CASSLDSFTEAFF. DNA of the CDR3: TGTGCCAGCAGTTTAGACAGCTTCACTGAAGCTTTCTTT.

V and J are TRBV29-1 and TRBJ1-3; D is undetermined. The V end was cut by 5 bases, the J end by 4 bases, with 12 bases between. This CDR3 is 13 amino acids long. Looked up from germline, CDR1 is SQVTM and CDR2 is ANQGSEA. The CDR3: CSVWILSGNTIYF. The CDR3 DNA reads as TGCAGCGTTTGGATACTCTCCGGAAACACCATATATTTT.

This clonotype was counted ten times or more. The chain recombines TRBV2 with TRBJ1-5; D unresolved. Trimming cost V 3 bases and J 5 bases, with 11 bases left between them. Per germline, CDR1 SNHLY and CDR2 FYNNEI. The CDR3 spans 14 residues. The CDR3 bases are TGTGCCAGCAGTGACACGAGGGAGGATCAGCCCCAGCATTTT. Its translation is CASSDTREDQPQHF.

This clonotype was seen repeatedly, ten times or more. The gene calls are TRBV28 and TRBJ2-7; TRBD1 matches at 8 bases. The CDR3 contains 14 residues. Germline assignment: CDR1 MDHEN and CDR2 SYDVKM. J lost 7 bases, V lost 3 bases, and 8 bases had no gene match. CDR3 in amino acids: CASSFRGLSGEQYF. The CDR3 DNA is TGTGCCAGCAGTTTCAGGGGGCTTTCGGGAGAGCAGTACTTC. Full variable domain (rest looked up from reference TRBV28 and TRBJ2-7): DVKVTQSSRYLVKRTGEKVFLECVQDMDHENMFWYRQDPGLGLRLIYFSYDVKMKEKGDIPEGYSVSREKKERFSLILESASTNQTSMYLCASSFRGLSGEQYFGPGTRLTVT.

Many counts were recorded for this clonotype. This chain joins TRBV12-3 or TRBV12-4 and TRBJ1-1; D remains unclear. The V end was cut by 10 bases, the J end by 0 bases, with 12 bases between. The length of the CDR3 is 13 residues. CDR3 nucleotide sequence: TGTGCCACCAAAGACACCATGAACACTGAAGCTTTCTTT. Its protein product is CATKDTMNTEAFF.

This chain uses TRBV30 with TRBJ1-1, with D unresolved. The V gene's germline CDR1 is GTSNPN and CDR2 SVGIG (reference sequence). The CDR3 runs 11 residues. Trimming removed 5 bases from V and 1 base from J, with 5 bases in between. The CDR3 DNA sequence: TGTGCCTGGTACGAGAACACTGAAGCTTTCTTT. Its protein is CAWYENTEAFF.

The table lists this clonotype with many counts. The chain uses TRBV20-1 and TRBJ1-5; weak D call: TRBD1 (6 bases). From germline, CDR1 is DFQATT and CDR2 SNEGSKA (reference sequence). V lost 4 bases to trimming and J lost 7 bases, with 14 bases between them. The CDR3 totals 13 residues. The CDR3 DNA sequence: TGCAGTGCTATCACAGGGCTCTCCCAGCCCCAGCATTTT. Translation: CSAITGLSQPQHF.

Many counts were recorded for this clonotype. The genes are TRBV7-6 and TRBJ2-7; the D gene could be TRBD1 or TRBD2 (5 bases each). V dropped 3 bases and J dropped 1 base, with 10 bases sitting between them. The CDR3 has 14 residues. CDR1 is SGHVS and CDR2 is FNYEAQ in the germline V gene. The DNA of the CDR3 is TGTGCCAGCAGCTTGGGACCCCAATCCTACGAGCAGTACTTC. This codes for CASSLGPQSYEQYF.

This clonotype has only a few counts. The chain employs TRBV29-1 and TRBJ1-1; D is unresolved. The CDR3 totals 13 residues. Germline lookup yields CDR1 SQVTM and CDR2 ANQGSEA. V was trimmed by 2 bases and J by 1 base, leaving 8 bases between them. The CDR3 here is CSVELSQNTEAFF. CDR3 in DNA: TGCAGCGTTGAACTTTCCCAGAACACTGAAGCTTTCTTT.

This clonotype was counted ten times or more. The gene calls are TRBV28 and TRBJ2-7; TRBD2 matches at 10 bases. J was trimmed by 7 bases and V by 6 bases; bases with no gene match: 9. The germline CDR1 and CDR2 sequences are MDHEN and SYDVKM. This CDR3 has 14 amino acids. The CDR3 DNA reads TGTGCCAGCAGGTTACTAGCGGGATTGGGTGAGCAGTACTTC. This translates into CASRLLAGLGEQYF.

Many counts were recorded for this clonotype. CDR3 nucleotides: TGCGCCAGCACTCACCCCGGCGAGCAGTACTTC. This codes for CASTHPGEQYF. The chain uses TRBV10-1 and TRBJ2-7, with unresolved D. The CDR3 sequence is 11 residues long. Germline V lookup: CDR1 WNHNN, CDR2 SYGVQD (reference sequence). V was pared by 7 bases and J by 6 bases, with 10 bases between.

Many counts were recorded for this clonotype. V and J are TRBV12-3 or TRBV12-4 and TRBJ2-7; 9 bases align to TRBD2. After removal of 6 bases from V and 6 bases from J, the junction contained 15 bases not matched to a gene. This CDR3 contains 16 residues. The CDR3 DNA follows: TGTGCCAGCAGCCCCAACCCGGGACTAGCCTTACGCGAGCAGTACTTC. This sequence encodes CASSPNPGLALREQYF.

The table lists this clonotype with many counts. The genes are TRBV10-3 and TRBJ1-5, with 8 nucleotides matching TRBD1. The CDR3 totals 13 residues. In germline, CDR1 is ENHRY, CDR2 SYGVKD. The J segment lost 2 bases and the V segment lost 11 bases, leaving 5 bases of the junction unmatched. The CDR3 loop reads CASQGDRNQPQHF. For the CDR3, the DNA is TGTGCCTCACAGGGGGATCGCAATCAGCCCCAGCATTTT.

Many counts were recorded for this clonotype. V usage is TRBV20-1 and J usage is TRBJ2-7; D possibly corresponds to TRBD2 (5 bases). With 5 bases removed from V and 2 bases from J, the gap between germline ends came to 16 bases. The CDR3 length is 14 residues. CDR1 and CDR2 from the germline V gene are DFQATT and SNEGSKA (reference sequence). For the CDR3, the DNA is TGCAGTGCTGGACTCGGGCGGGCCGCCTACGAGCAGTACTTC. Its protein is CSAGLGRAAYEQYF.

This clonotype has a count of ten or more. The rearrangement joins TRBV6-2 or TRBV6-3 to TRBJ2-7; a possible D gene is TRBD2 (5 bases). The CDR3 extends over 13 amino acids. Germline CDR1 and CDR2: MNHEY and SVGEGT. V shed 2 bases and J shed 5 bases, with 10 bases lying between them. CDR3 DNA sequence: TGTGCCAGCAGTTACCGGGGAACGGACGAGCAGTACTTC. Its protein is CASSYRGTDEQYF.

The CDR3, as DNA: TGTGCCAGCAGCGCCGACATGACGTATAGTGGCTACACCTTC. It is translated as CASSADMTYSGYTF. This chain uses TRBV5-4 with TRBJ1-2; D call uncertain. This CDR3 has 14 residues. Trimming left V 4 bases short and J 7 bases short, with 17 bases between. Germline V gene sequence: CDR1 SGHNT, CDR2 YYREEE (reference sequence).